Listed below are T cell receptor beta chains from one sample, sequenced in a study of CD8+ T cells in alopecia areata. Generated by immunoSEQ multiplex PCR, the TCRdb table keeps only in-frame clones and is missing some. The table shows 150,000 to 200,000 clones, with over 55% occurring only once. The sequences come from CD4+ T cells sorted from blood, collected at week 0. Source of these receptors: a human donor with alopecia areata. CDR3s include the opening cysteine and the closing phenylalanine or tryptophan. The D gene is left open where the match is weak. Clone size is stated in some rows and not others, as once, few, many or a class when expanded.

V gene: TRBV12-5
clone size: NA
D gene: NA
J gene: TRBJ1-6
CDR3 DNA: TGTGCTAGTGGTCAACCAGACTCTCAGGGGTCCCTCCACTTTAATTCACCCCTCCACTTT
CDR3 protein: CASGQPDSQGSLHFNSPLHF

V gene: TRBV7-3
clone size: NA
D gene: TRBD2
J gene: TRBJ2-2
CDR3 DNA: TGTGCCAGCGGGACTAGCGCTATCGGGGAGCTGTTTTTT
CDR3 protein: CASGTSAIGELFF

V gene: TRBV19
clone size: NA
D gene: NA
J gene: TRBJ1-5
CDR3 DNA: TGTGCCAGTAGGGTTTCTTGGGATCAGCCCCAGCATTTT
CDR3 protein: CASRVSWDQPQHF

V gene: TRBV7-6
clone size: NA
D gene: NA
J gene: TRBJ1-3
CDR3 DNA: TGTGCCAGCAGCTCAACAACTGGAAACACCATATATTTT
CDR3 protein: CASSSTTGNTIYF

V gene: TRBV29-1
clone size: few
D gene: TRBD1
J gene: TRBJ1-2
CDR3 DNA: TGCAGCGTAGACGGGACAGGGCGCGGCTACACCTTC
CDR3 protein: CSVDGTGRGYTF

V gene: TRBV12-5
clone size: few
D gene: NA
J gene: TRBJ2-1
CDR3 DNA: TGTGCTAGTGGTTCGCTGGGACTTAATGAGCAGTTCTTC
CDR3 protein: CASGSLGLNEQFF

V gene: TRBV20-1
clone size: NA
D gene: NA
J gene: TRBJ2-5
CDR3 DNA: TGCAGTGCCCTACCGCAAGAGACCCAGTACTTC
CDR3 protein: CSALPQETQYF

V gene: TRBV15
clone size: NA
D gene: NA
J gene: TRBJ2-1
CDR3 DNA: TGTGCCACCAGCAGAGTCTCTACGAGCTCCTACAATGAGCAGTTCTTC
CDR3 protein: CATSRVSTSSYNEQFF

V gene: TRBV19
clone size: few
D gene: NA
J gene: TRBJ2-2
CDR3 DNA: TGTGCCAGTAGTATTGGAGTCTACACCGGGGAGCTGTTTTTT
CDR3 protein: CASSIGVYTGELFF

V gene: TRBV27
clone size: NA
D gene: TRBD1
J gene: TRBJ2-1
CDR3 DNA: TGTGCCAGTTGGGGGACAGCGACTAAGAGGTTCTTC
CDR3 protein: CASWGTATKRFF

V gene: TRBV11-3
clone size: NA
D gene: NA
J gene: TRBJ2-3
CDR3 DNA: TGTGCCAGCAGCTTAGCCATAGAGCGGGTCGACACAGATACGCAGTATTTT
CDR3 protein: CASSLAIERVDTDTQYF

V gene: TRBV30
clone size: few
D gene: TRBD1
J gene: TRBJ2-5
CDR3 DNA: TGTGCCTGGTCGGGACAGGGCAAGACCCAGTACTTC
CDR3 protein: CAWSGQGKTQYF

V gene: TRBV6-5
clone size: NA
D gene: NA
J gene: TRBJ1-1
CDR3 DNA: TGTGCCAGCACCATGGACAAGAACACTGAAGCTTTCTTT
CDR3 protein: CASTMDKNTEAFF

V gene: TRBV29-1
clone size: NA
D gene: NA
J gene: TRBJ1-2
CDR3 DNA: TGCAGCGTTGGGGAAGTTACCTATGGCTACACCTTC
CDR3 protein: CSVGEVTYGYTF

V gene: TRBV10-3
clone size: once
D gene: NA
J gene: TRBJ2-1
CDR3 DNA: TGTGCCATCAGGCAGACAGGCCATAATGAGCAGTTCTTC
CDR3 protein: CAIRQTGHNEQFF

V gene: TRBV19
clone size: NA
D gene: NA
J gene: TRBJ2-3
CDR3 DNA: TGTGCCAGTAGTCCCCAGGCAGATACGCAGTATTTT
CDR3 protein: CASSPQADTQYF

V gene: TRBV30
clone size: NA
D gene: NA
J gene: TRBJ2-7
CDR3 DNA: TGTGCCTGGAGCGCGACAATTAACTACGAGCAGTACTTC
CDR3 protein: CAWSATINYEQYF

V gene: TRBV6-5
clone size: few
D gene: NA
J gene: TRBJ1-2
CDR3 DNA: TGTGCCAGCAGCCCGACAGGAAACTATGGCTACACCTTC
CDR3 protein: CASSPTGNYGYTF